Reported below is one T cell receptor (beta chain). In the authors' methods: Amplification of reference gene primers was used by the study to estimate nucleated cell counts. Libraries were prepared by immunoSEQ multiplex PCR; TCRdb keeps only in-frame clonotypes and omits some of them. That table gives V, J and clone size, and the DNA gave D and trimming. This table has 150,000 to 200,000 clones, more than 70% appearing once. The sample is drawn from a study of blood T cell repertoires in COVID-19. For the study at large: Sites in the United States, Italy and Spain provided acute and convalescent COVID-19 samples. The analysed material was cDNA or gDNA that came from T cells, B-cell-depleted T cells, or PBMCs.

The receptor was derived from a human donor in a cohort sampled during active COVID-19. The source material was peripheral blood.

The CDR3 nucleotides are TGTGCCAGCAGCGTGACAGGGGGCCATAGCACAGATACGCAGTATTTT. Translation gives CASSVTGGHSTDTQYF. V gene TRBV9 combines with J gene TRBJ2-3; 10 bases agree with TRBD1. Germline CDR1 reads SGDLS; CDR2 reads YYNGEE. Unmatched junction bases numbered 3, after V lost 2 bases and J lost 0 bases. The CDR3 spans 16 residues. Full variable domain (rest looked up from reference TRBV9 and TRBJ2-3): DSGVTQTPKHLITATGQRVTLRCSPRSGDLSVYWYQQSLDQGLQFLIQYYNGEERAKGNILERFSAQQFPDLHSELNLSSLELGDSALYFCASSVTGGHSTDTQYFGPGTRLTVL.